Listed below are T cell receptor beta chains from one sample, sequenced in a study of CD8+CD57+ T cells in acquired aplastic anemia. TCRdb re-derived calls from the reads in MiXCR, one entry per CDR3 protein. This sample carries around 130,000 distinct CDR3 sequences, about 50% of them seen once, and the ten largest clones take roughly 28%. Sequences were obtained from sorted CD4+, CD8+, or CD8+CD57+ T cells (not recorded which) from PBMCs. The receptors were gathered from a human donor with aplastic anemia. Each CDR3 is given with its conserved first and last residue. Each record gives: J gene, clone size, D gene, V gene, CDR3 protein, CDR3 DNA. A D gene is named only where the DNA matches it firmly. Not every row has a clone size; where given, it reads once, few, many or a size class.

TRBJ1-2 - - TRBV20-1 CSARDNRHYGYTF TGCAGTGCTAGAGATAACAGGCACTATGGCTACACCTTC
TRBJ2-7 - - TRBV15 CATSSPGVGEQYF TGTGCCACCAGCAGCCCCGGGGTGGGAGAGCAGTACTTC
TRBJ2-7 many TRBD2 TRBV27 CASSWGLADEQYF TGTGCCAGCAGTTGGGGACTAGCAGACGAGCAGTACTTC
TRBJ2-2 - TRBD1 TRBV29-1 CSVDGQGNTGELFF TGCAGCGTCGATGGACAGGGGAACACCGGGGAGCTGTTTTTT
TRBJ2-3 - - TRBV2 CASGGARTDTQYF TGTGCCAGCGGGGGGGCTCGCACAGATACGCAGTATTTT
TRBJ1-1 many - TRBV4-1 CASSQDRAFTEAFF TGCGCCAGCAGCCAAGATCGGGCATTTACTGAAGCTTTCTTT
TRBJ2-5 - - TRBV7-9 CASSGGETQYF TGTGCCAGCAGCGGGGGAGAGACCCAGTACTTC
TRBJ1-2 - - TRBV10-3 CAIRGERASYGYTF TGTGCCATCAGGGGAGAAAGGGCGAGCTATGGCTACACCTTC
TRBJ1-4 - TRBD1 TRBV7-9 CASSLETGEKLFF TGTGCCAGCAGCTTAGAGACAGGGGAAAAACTGTTTTTT
TRBJ1-6 - - TRBV12-3/TRBV12-4 CASSLSDSPLHF TGTGCCAGCAGTTTATCTGATTCACCCCTCCACTTT
TRBJ1-4 - TRBD1 TRBV10-3 CAISEGGQGPFATNEKLFF TGTGCCATCAGTGAGGGAGGACAGGGGCCCTTTGCAACTAATGAAAAACTGTTTTTT
TRBJ2-1 - - TRBV29-1 CSVVGIDREQFF TGCAGCGTTGTTGGGATTGATCGTGAGCAGTTCTTC
TRBJ2-2 - - TRBV7-6 CASSLRGNGELFF TGTGCCAGCAGCTTAAGAGGGAACGGGGAGCTGTTTTTT
TRBJ2-7 many - TRBV4-1 CASSQIRGREQYF TGCGCCAGCAGCCAAATTAGAGGAAGGGAGCAGTACTTC
TRBJ2-7 - - TRBV7-9 CASSLGVHEQYF TGTGCCAGCAGCTTAGGGGTCCACGAGCAGTACTTC
TRBJ2-7 many - TRBV7-9 CASSLTYEQYF TGTGCCAGCAGCCTCACCTACGAGCAGTACTTC
TRBJ2-5 - TRBD2 TRBV20-1 CSARGIAGGRETQYF TGCAGTGCTAGAGGAATAGCGGGAGGGCGTGAGACCCAGTACTTC
TRBJ2-3 once - TRBV10-3 CAIRARGGTDTQYF TGTGCCATCAGAGCTAGAGGGGGGACAGATACGCAGTATTTT
TRBJ1-3 - - TRBV10-3 CAISESRKTDSGNTIYF TGTGCCATCAGTGAGTCGCGTAAGACGGACTCTGGAAACACCATATATTTT
TRBJ1-2 few - TRBV6-2/TRBV6-3 CASSYSGQTYGYTF TGTGCCAGCAGTTACTCGGGACAAACCTATGGCTACACCTTC
TRBJ1-6 few - TRBV19 CASSIASGAHSPLHF TGTGCCAGTAGTATCGCTTCGGGCGCGCATTCACCCCTCCACTTT
TRBJ2-3 many - TRBV12-3/TRBV12-4 CASSFVGSADTQYF TGTGCCAGCAGTTTTGTAGGGAGCGCAGATACGCAGTATTTT
TRBJ1-2 - - TRBV7-9 CASSLRYDGYTF TGTGCCAGCAGCTTAAGATATGATGGCTACACCTTC
TRBJ1-3 - - TRBV25-1 CASSDWANSGNTIYF TGTGCCAGCAGTGATTGGGCGAACTCTGGAAACACCATATATTTT
TRBJ2-5 - TRBD2 TRBV19 CASSGTSGRRETQYF TGTGCCAGTTCCGGGACTAGCGGGAGAAGAGAGACCCAGTACTTC
TRBJ2-1 - TRBD2 TRBV20-1 CSASRAGGSSYNEQFF TGCAGTGCTAGTCGGGCGGGAGGTAGCTCCTACAATGAGCAGTTCTTC
TRBJ2-7 many - TRBV29-1 CSVEGQSYEQYF TGCAGCGTTGAGGGGCAGAGCTACGAGCAGTACTTC
TRBJ1-3 many - TRBV19 CASSGVGSAGNTIYF TGTGCCAGTAGTGGTGTCGGGAGCGCTGGAAACACCATATATTTT
TRBJ1-2 - TRBD1 TRBV5-1 CASSLGPGTGVNGYTF TGCGCCAGCAGCTTGGGTCCCGGGACAGGGGTGAATGGCTACACCTTC
TRBJ1-6 - - TRBV12-3/TRBV12-4 CASSLAGYQFTLHF TGTGCCAGCAGTTTAGCGGGATACCAATTCACCCTCCACTTT
TRBJ2-1 many - TRBV3-1 CASSRTAYSYNEQFF TGTGCCAGCAGCCGTACAGCTTACTCCTACAATGAGCAGTTCTTC
TRBJ1-1 - - TRBV19 CASNWNMNTEAFF TGTGCCAGTAATTGGAACATGAACACTGAAGCTTTCTTT
TRBJ2-3 many TRBD1 TRBV28 CASRTGGTDTQYF TGTGCCAGCAGGACAGGGGGCACAGATACGCAGTATTTT
TRBJ2-7 - TRBD2 TRBV7-2 CASSLGLAGGRGEQYF TGTGCCAGCAGCTTAGGGCTAGCGGGGGGGCGGGGCGAGCAGTACTTC
TRBJ1-6 - - TRBV7-9 CASSSLWSPNSPLHF TGTGCCAGCAGCTCCCTGTGGTCCCCTAATTCACCCCTCCACTTT
TRBJ2-1 few - TRBV29-1 CSVDGRRYNEQFF TGCAGCGTTGATGGGCGGAGATACAATGAGCAGTTCTTC
TRBJ2-6 many - TRBV12-3/TRBV12-4 CASSLAGANVLTF TGTGCCAGCAGTTTAGCCGGGGCCAACGTCCTGACTTTC
TRBJ1-2 many TRBD1 TRBV5-1 CASSLDRGANYGYTF TGCGCCAGCAGCTTGGACAGGGGTGCTAACTATGGCTACACCTTC
TRBJ2-7 - - TRBV19 CASSTTGPEQYF TGTGCCAGTAGCACGACAGGACCCGAGCAGTACTTC
TRBJ1-5 - - TRBV7-3 CASSPQGGQPQHF TGTGCCAGCAGCCCTCAAGGGGGTCAGCCCCAGCATTTT
TRBJ1-6 - - TRBV20-1 CSARLSGEGWNSPLHF TGCAGTGCTAGACTCAGTGGCGAGGGATGGAATTCACCCCTCCACTTT
TRBJ2-7 - TRBD1 TRBV20-1 CSANPGQFSYEQYF TGCAGTGCTAATCCGGGACAGTTCTCCTACGAGCAGTACTTC
TRBJ2-2 - - TRBV20-1 CSARETSTGELFF TGCAGTGCTAGAGAAACTAGCACCGGGGAGCTGTTTTTT
TRBJ2-7 - TRBD2 TRBV20-1 CSARGLAGDNGEQYF TGCAGTGCTAGAGGGCTAGCGGGAGATAATGGCGAGCAGTACTTC
TRBJ2-3 - - TRBV24-1 CATSGGGKDTQYF TGTGCCACCAGTGGGGGAGGTAAGGATACGCAGTATTTT
TRBJ1-4 - TRBD1 TRBV29-1 CSARTGRLTNEKLFF TGCAGCGCGAGGACAGGGCGACTAACAAATGAAAAACTGTTTTTT
TRBJ2-6 many TRBD2 TRBV7-8 CASSAGLAGGSGANVLTF TGTGCCAGCAGCGCGGGGCTAGCGGGGGGCTCTGGGGCCAACGTCCTGACTTTC
TRBJ1-5 - - TRBV24-1 CATSDPSGGSNQPQHF TGTGCCACCAGTGACCCTTCGGGCGGGAGCAATCAGCCCCAGCATTTT
TRBJ2-1 - TRBD2 TRBV10-1 CASSESPLAAYNEQFF TGCGCCAGCAGTGAGTCGCCACTAGCGGCCTACAATGAGCAGTTCTTC
TRBJ2-5 few - TRBV7-9 CATSDLDQETQYF TGTGCCACCAGTGATTTGGATCAAGAGACCCAGTACTTC
TRBJ2-7 - TRBD1 TRBV20-1 CSARPGQQISYEQYF TGCAGTGCTAGACCGGGACAGCAAATTTCCTACGAGCAGTACTTC
TRBJ2-7 many TRBD1 TRBV7-9 CASSYLERGRPSYEQYF TGTGCCAGCAGCTACTTGGAGAGGGGGCGTCCGTCCTACGAGCAGTACTTC
TRBJ2-7 - - TRBV19 CASSTGSGGSYEQYF TGTGCCAGTAGTACAGGGTCGGGGGGCAGCTACGAGCAGTACTTC
TRBJ2-3 few - TRBV10-1 CASSEQYTDTQYF TGCGCCAGCAGTGAACAGTACACAGATACGCAGTATTTT
TRBJ1-1 - - TRBV5-1 CASSLVEGLDTEAFF TGCGCCAGCAGCTTGGTGGAGGGGTTGGACACTGAAGCTTTCTTT
TRBJ1-2 - - TRBV24-1 CATSDRLDYGYTF TGTGCCACCAGTGATCGCCTCGACTATGGCTACACCTTC
TRBJ1-6 - - TRBV15 CATSVGTNSPLHF TGTGCCACCAGCGTCGGGACAAATTCACCCCTCCACTTT